This T cell receptor (beta chain) originates from a study of blood T cell repertoires in COVID-19. TCRdb's table, derived via immunoSEQ multiplex PCR, lists solely in-frame clones and lacks some. Among about 500,000 clones listed, around 87% were seen once. In germline, CDR1 is SGHKS, CDR2 YYEKEE (reference sequence). This CDR3 comprises 12 residues. Trimming shortened V by 4 bases and J by 5 bases, and 9 bases separated the two germline ends. Sequencing was carried out using PBMCs or T cells enriched from blood (not recorded which). The chain uses TRBV5-5 and TRBJ2-5; tentative D call: TRBD2 (6 bases). The sequence was obtained from a woman younger than 35 who had recovered from COVID-19. The CDR3 here is CASSGTFETQYF. In nucleotides, the CDR3 is TGTGCCAGCAGCGGGACTTTTGAGACCCAGTACTTC.